Below are 3 T cell receptor beta chains sequenced from a single sample in a study of vaccination effects on CD4 cells after COVID-19. These receptors have no known antigen. Clones were sequenced by immunoSEQ multiplex PCR, and TCRdb holds only the in-frame ones, with some missing. This sample carries some 61,000 clones, roughly 80% of them seen once, and the ten largest clones take roughly 0.94%. The ViraFEST assay expanded antigen-specific CD4+ T cells with viral peptide pools before sequencing. It was after nine to eleven days of culture that CD4+ T cells were isolated. Each participant received a vaccine that was either BNT162b2 or mRNA-1273, given as two doses. The specimen was CD4+ T cells from PBMCs cultured with HCoV-OC43 spike peptides, collected after COVID-19 vaccination. The subset was: HCoV-OC43 spike overlapping peptide pool stimulation. Receptors originate from a human donor who received a COVID-19 vaccine.

The rearrangement uses TRBV24-1 and TRBJ2-3; 9 nucleotides match TRBD1. Germline lookup yields CDR1 KGHDR and CDR2 SFDVKD. The length of the CDR3 is 15 residues. The junction had 2 bases not matched to a gene; V was cut back by 4 bases and J by 1 base. The CDR3 sequence is CATSDGTGRTDTQYF. The CDR3 region has the DNA TGTGCCACCAGTGACGGGACAGGGCGCACAGATACGCAGTATTTT.

This clone occurred a few times. The chain combines TRBV5-4 with TRBJ1-3; perhaps TRBD1 as D (6 bases). This CDR3 is built from 17 residues. V was clipped by 0 bases and J by 0 bases, with 13 bases between them. The V gene's germline CDR1 is SGHNT and CDR2 YYREEE (reference sequence). The CDR3 DNA is TGTGCCAGCAGCTTGGCCGGGGGCGGCTCCTCTGGAAACACCATATATTTT. This codes for CASSLAGGGSSGNTIYF.

The chain carries TRBV7-2 and TRBJ1-2, with D possibly matching TRBD1 (6 bases). The germline V and J ends were trimmed by 5 bases and 3 bases, with 19 bases remaining between them. The germline V gene encodes CDR1 SGHTA and CDR2 FQGNSA. The length of the CDR3 is 16 residues. CDR3 sequence (DNA): TGTGCCAGCAGCCACCGGGCTGGGAGGGGGGACTATGGCTACACCTTC. It is translated as CASSHRAGRGDYGYTF. Based on the CDR3 plus reference TRBV7-2 and TRBJ1-2, the full variable domain is GAGVSQSPSNKVTEKGKDVELRCDPISGHTALYWYRQSLGQGLEFLIYFQGNSAPDKSGLPSDRFSAERTGGSVSTLTIQRTQQEDSAVYLCASSHRAGRGDYGYTFGSGTRLTVV.